This TCR beta chain comes out of a study of T-cell memory formation after mild COVID-19. The wider study: For the most part, TCR clusters were specific to one donor.

Germline CDR1 SEHNR, CDR2 FQNEAQ (reference sequence). The CDR3 is 16 amino acids. Trimming removed 1 base from V and 1 base from J, with 13 bases in between. Each CDR3 protein is one row after TCRdb ran MiXCR on the 5' RACE reads. The sample contains about 560,000 distinct CDR3 sequences, approximately 21% of which appear only once. General study points: Researchers found some responding clones in pre-infection memory, a sign that cross-reactive memory joined.

This clonotype occurred a few times. Its antigen remains unknown. The TCR comes from an adult woman who had mild COVID-19 (a few samples of this study predate the infection). Cell type and time point are not known. The chain uses TRBV7-9 and TRBJ2-5, with D possibly being TRBD1 or TRBD2 (5 bases each). Sequencing was performed on PBMCs or a T cell subset sorted from them (not recorded which). This chain's CDR3 is CASSLGGASPQETQYF. DNA of the CDR3: TGTGCCAGCAGCTTAGGAGGGGCGAGTCCCCAAGAGACCCAGTACTTC.